These 14 T cell receptor beta chains share one sample of origin, sequenced in a study of blood T cells in healthy people across ages. It was with a sample-barcoded 5' primer and a J-beta primer mix that a second PCR of about 6 to 12 cycles was run. A single record per CDR3 protein comes from TCRdb applying MiXCR to the 5' RACE reads. Of hundreds of thousands of distinct CDR3 sequences listed, around 25% are singletons. These records were also assigned to another study, of T cells of mothers and their children.

Sequenced input: blood. These receptors were taken from a boy aged 5-17 years in good health.

Only a few counts were recorded for this clonotype. The gene calls are TRBV9 and TRBJ1-2, with D perhaps matching TRBD1 (5 bases). Germline loops: CDR1 SGDLS, CDR2 YYNGEE. This CDR3 spans 14 amino acids. Between the trimmed V and J ends, which lost 0 bases and 2 bases, there was a span of 8 bases. CDR3 amino acids: CASSVGGGNYGYTF. CDR3 coding DNA: TGTGCCAGCAGCGTAGGCGGGGGGAACTATGGCTACACCTTC.

This chain links TRBV29-1 with TRBJ1-1, with D tentatively TRBD1 (5 bases). Germline loops: CDR1 SQVTM, CDR2 ANQGSEA. V was trimmed by 6 bases and J by 1 base, leaving 12 bases between them. This CDR3 has 13 residues. The CDR3 loop is CSVTPGGNTEAFF. CDR3 nucleotides: TGCAGCGTGACCCCGGGGGGGAACACTGAAGCTTTCTTT. Filled out from reference TRBV29-1 and TRBJ1-1, the complete variable domain reads SAVISQKPSRDICQRGTSLTIQCQVDSQVTMMFWYRQQPGQSLTLIATANQGSEATYESGFVIDKFPISRPNLTFSTLTVSNMSPEDSSIYLCSVTPGGNTEAFFGQGTRLTVV.

This clonotype showed up just a few times. This chain connects TRBV6-6 to TRBJ2-7; TRBD2 agrees at 8 bases. Germline V lookup: CDR1 MNHNY, CDR2 SVGAGI (reference sequence). This CDR3 region has 14 residues. V was clipped by 4 bases and J by 6 bases; unmatched bases: 8. The CDR3, as DNA: TGTGCCAGCAGTTTTCGCCGGGAGGGCTCCGAGCAGTACTTC. This codes for CASSFRREGSEQYF.

The gene calls are TRBV5-1 and TRBJ2-5, with 9 positions matching TRBD1. The last part of the DNA fits TRBJ2-1 better; the J call may be wrong. Per germline, CDR1 SGHRS and CDR2 YFSETQ. The CDR3 is 15 amino acids. In DNA form, the CDR3 reads TGCGCCAGCAGCTATACAGGGGGCGATTACAATGAGCAGTTCTTC. Its protein is CASSYTGGDYNEQFF.

The chain couples TRBV7-9 to TRBJ2-3; D remains unclear. CDR3 length: 11 residues. V lost 6 bases and J lost 8, with 9 bases in between. In germline, CDR1 is SEHNR, CDR2 FQNEAQ (reference sequence). The CDR3 sequence is CASSPGSTQYF. DNA of the CDR3: TGTGCCAGCAGTCCCGGCTCTACGCAGTATTTT.

This clonotype was found a few times. J is TRBJ1-2 and V is TRBV5-8, with TRBD1 matching 7 bases. The CDR3 extends over 15 amino acids. CDR1 is SGHTS, CDR2 YDEGEE, per germline. Germline trimming cut 3 bases from V and 0 bases from J; bases unmatched to any gene: 5. This CDR3 is CASSSYRGANYGYTF. In DNA, the CDR3 is TGTGCCAGCAGCTCCTACAGGGGAGCTAACTATGGCTACACCTTC.

The V and J genes are TRBV15 and TRBJ2-6; D unclear. This CDR3 is built from 18 residues. CDR1 and CDR2 (germline): LNHNV, YYDKDF (reference sequence). Trimming took off 6 bases at V and 0 bases at J, with 18 bases between the two ends. The CDR3 bases are TGTGCCACCAGTGATCCGGGTATCTTCTCCTCTGGGGCCAACGTCCTGACTTTC. As protein: CATSDPGIFSSGANVLTF.

V is TRBV5-1 and J is TRBJ1-1; D unresolved. Germline loops: CDR1 SGHRS, CDR2 YFSETQ. This CDR3 has 14 amino acids. Trimming left V 4 bases short and J 2 bases short, with 12 bases between. CDR3 loop: CASSVSGSNTEAFF. For the CDR3, the DNA is TGCGCCAGCAGCGTCTCCGGGAGCAACACTGAAGCTTTCTTT.

This clonotype was detected a few times. The chain is built from TRBV24-1 and TRBJ2-4, with D hard to call. V lost 2 bases and J lost 10, with 14 bases in between. This CDR3 region has 14 residues. The germline gives CDR1 KGHDR, CDR2 SFDVKD. This CDR3 is CATSDSAVQTIQYF. As DNA, the CDR3 is TGTGCCACCAGTGATTCAGCAGTCCAGACGATTCAGTACTTC.

The chain has TRBV2 and TRBJ1-1, with a tentative D call TRBD1 (5 bases). V lost 5 bases to trimming and J lost 4 bases, with 20 bases between them. The CDR3 contains 16 residues. Germline values: CDR1 SNHLY, CDR2 FYNNEI. The CDR3: CASSHPRPGGGTEAFF. As DNA, the CDR3 is TGTGCCAGCAGTCACCCCCGACCGGGGGGAGGCACTGAAGCTTTCTTT.

This clonotype was detected a few times. The J gene is TRBJ2-3, the V gene TRBV20-1, with TRBD2 matching 10 bases. The V segment lost 7 bases and the J segment 6 bases; nucleotides outside the gene matches: 10. Germline V gene data show CDR1 as DFQATT and CDR2 as SNEGSKA (reference sequence). The CDR3 length is 14 residues. As DNA, the CDR3 is TGCAGTGGCTCAGCGGGAGGGCCCGGTGATACGCAGTATTTT. Protein: CSGSAGGPGDTQYF.

This clonotype has ten or more counts. The chain couples TRBV20-1 to TRBJ2-7, with 13 bases identical to TRBD2. Per the germline V gene, CDR1 is DFQATT and CDR2 is SNEGSKA (reference sequence). Trimming at V came to 6 bases and at J to 6 bases, leaving 8 bases not matched to a gene. The CDR3 length is 14 residues. CDR3 bases: TGCAGTGCCATTGGACTAGCGGGAGCCGGCGAGCAGTACTTC. It translates to CSAIGLAGAGEQYF.

V gene TRBV9 combines with J gene TRBJ2-1; 7 positions agree with TRBD1. The junction had 6 bases not matched to a gene; V was cut back by 4 bases and J by 2 bases. This CDR3 has 15 residues. The V gene's germline CDR1 is SGDLS and CDR2 YYNGEE. The chain's CDR3 is CASSPEGAAYNEQFF. CDR3 nucleotides: TGTGCCAGCAGCCCTGAGGGGGCAGCCTACAATGAGCAGTTCTTC.

At least ten counts were recorded for this clonotype. This chain links TRBV5-4 with TRBJ2-3; 9 bases align to TRBD2. V lost 6 bases, J lost 0 bases, and 14 bases stayed unmatched. There are 18 residues in the CDR3. Per germline, CDR1 SGHNT and CDR2 YYREEE (reference sequence). CDR3 loop: CASTNPTGTSPSTDTQYF. CDR3 bases: TGTGCCAGCACCAACCCGACGGGGACTAGCCCAAGCACAGATACGCAGTATTTT. The whole variable domain, remainder taken from reference TRBV5-4 and TRBJ2-3, is ETGVTQSPTHLIKTRGQQVTLRCSSQSGHNTVSWYQQALGQGPQFIFQYYREEENGRGNFPPRFSGLQFPNYSSELNVNALELDDSALYLCASTNPTGTSPSTDTQYFGPGTRLTVL.